The 10 T cell receptor beta chains below come from one sample, sequenced in a study of blood T cell repertoires in COVID-19. Generated by immunoSEQ multiplex PCR, the TCRdb table keeps only in-frame clones and is missing some. This table has 110,000 to 150,000 clones, 84% appearing once. Sequencing was carried out using PBMCs or T cells enriched from blood (not recorded which). The receptors come from a woman aged 18-30 years who had been exposed to COVID-19.

V and J are TRBV5-5 and TRBJ2-7; no clear D gene. The germline CDR1 and CDR2 sequences are SGHKS and YYEKEE (reference sequence). The CDR3 is 14 amino acids. The V gene lost 2 bases and the J gene lost 2 bases, with 11 bases spanning the gap. CDR3 region: CASSFRETTYEQYF. CDR3 sequence (DNA): TGTGCCAGCAGCTTCCGTGAGACAACCTACGAGCAGTACTTC.

The chain links TRBV5-4 to TRBJ2-1, with 7 bases lining up with TRBD1. After removal of 0 bases from V and 1 base from J, the junction contained 4 bases not matched to a gene. CDR1 and CDR2 (germline): SGHNT, YYREEE (reference sequence). This CDR3 has 16 amino acids. CDR3 in amino acids: CASSLEGARSYNEQFF. CDR3 DNA sequence: TGTGCCAGCAGCTTGGAGGGGGCGAGGTCCTACAATGAGCAGTTCTTC.

This chain uses TRBV4-2 with TRBJ2-3, with 13 positions matching TRBD2. This CDR3 is 18 amino acids long. V lost 1 base, J lost 2 bases, and 6 bases stayed unmatched. CDR1 is LGHNA, CDR2 YNFKEQ, per germline. CDR3 residues: CASSQATGTSGNTDTQYF. In nucleotides, the CDR3 is TGTGCCAGCAGCCAAGCCACCGGGACTAGCGGGAACACAGATACGCAGTATTTT.

The chain employs TRBV19 and TRBJ1-1; a possible D gene is TRBD1 (6 bases). V was pared by 3 bases and J by 1 base, with 12 bases between. The germline V gene encodes CDR1 LNHDA and CDR2 SQIVND (reference sequence). This CDR3 contains 15 residues. CDR3 in DNA: TGTGCCAGTAGTATCCCTGGGGGGGCGAACACTGAAGCTTTCTTT. Amino acids: CASSIPGGANTEAFF.

The chain links TRBV27 to TRBJ2-7; 10 bases agree with TRBD1. CDR3 length: 15 amino acids. Germline V lookup: CDR1 MNHEY, CDR2 SMNVEV (reference sequence). Unmatched junction bases numbered 7, after V lost 2 bases and J lost 6 bases. CDR3 in amino acids: CASSLPGTGECEQYF. The CDR3 nucleotides read TGTGCCAGCAGTTTACCCGGGACAGGGGAATGCGAGCAGTACTTC.

The chain employs TRBV14 and TRBJ2-2; 10 bases agree with TRBD2. Germline CDR1 is SGHDN and CDR2 is FVKESK. The CDR3 length is 16 residues. Trimming at V came to 4 bases and at J to 1 base, leaving 3 bases not matched to a gene. CDR3 DNA: TGTGCCAGCAGCCGAATAGCGGGAGGGAACACCGGGGAGCTGTTTTTT. It is translated as CASSRIAGGNTGELFF.

For the CDR3, the DNA is TGTGCCAGCAGCTTAGCTCGTCAGGGGGCCATAAAAGCTTTCTTT. This codes for CASSLARQGAIKAFF. The genes are TRBV7-9 and TRBJ1-1; 8 nucleotides align to TRBD1. The J segment lost 9 bases and the V segment lost 0 bases, leaving 9 bases of the junction unmatched. This CDR3 region has 15 residues. Germline values: CDR1 SEHNR, CDR2 FQNEAQ (reference sequence). The entire variable domain, with the rest obtained from reference TRBV7-9 and TRBJ1-1, is as follows: DTGVSQNPRHKITKRGQNVTFRCDPISEHNRLYWYRQTLGQGPEFLTYFQNEAQLEKSRLLSDRFSAERPKGSFSTLEIQRTEQGDSAMYLCASSLARQGAIKAFFGQGTRLTVV.

This chain links TRBV4-1 with TRBJ2-7; 12 bases line up with TRBD2. The CDR3 spans 17 residues. V gave up 5 bases and J gave up 2 bases; unmatched junction bases: 10. Germline values: CDR1 MGHRA, CDR2 YSYEKL. The CDR3 region is CASSGSGTSGFAYEQYF. As DNA, the CDR3 is TGCGCCAGCAGCGGATCCGGGACTAGCGGGTTTGCCTACGAGCAGTACTTC.

The V call is TRBV25-1, the J call TRBJ2-7, with D possibly TRBD2 on 5 matching bases. V was cut by 2 bases and J by 5 bases, with 13 bases left in between. CDR3 size: 14 residues. Germline CDR1 reads MGHDK; CDR2 reads SYGVNS. The DNA of the CDR3 is TGTGCCAGCAGTGAACTGACGGTGAGGGACGAGCAGTACTTC. Its translation: CASSELTVRDEQYF.

This chain joins TRBV3-1 (or the pseudogene TRBV3-2) and TRBJ1-5; D is ambiguous. With 2 bases removed from V and 0 bases from J, the gap between germline ends came to 8 bases. Germline V gives CDR1 LGHDT, CDR2 YNNKEL (reference sequence). The length of the CDR3 is 15 residues. Here the CDR3 reads CASSQTAYSNQPQHF. CDR3 in DNA: TGTGCCAGCAGCCAAACAGCCTATAGCAATCAGCCCCAGCATTTT.